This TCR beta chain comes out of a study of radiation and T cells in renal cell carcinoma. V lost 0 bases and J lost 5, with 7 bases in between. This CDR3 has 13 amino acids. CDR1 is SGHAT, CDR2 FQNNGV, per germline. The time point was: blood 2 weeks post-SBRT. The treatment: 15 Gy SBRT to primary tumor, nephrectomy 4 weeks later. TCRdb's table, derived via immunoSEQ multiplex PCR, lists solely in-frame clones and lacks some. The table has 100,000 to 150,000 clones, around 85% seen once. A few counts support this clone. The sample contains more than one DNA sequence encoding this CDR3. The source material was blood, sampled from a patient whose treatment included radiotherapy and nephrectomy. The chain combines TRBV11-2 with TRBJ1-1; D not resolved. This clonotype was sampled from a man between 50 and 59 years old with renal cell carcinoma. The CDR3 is CASSLDRGTEAFF. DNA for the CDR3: TGTGCCAGCAGCTTAGATCGGGGAACTGAAGCTTTCTTT. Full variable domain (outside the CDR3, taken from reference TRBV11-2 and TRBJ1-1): EAGVAQSPRYKIIEKRQSVAFWCNPISGHATLYWYQQILGQGPKLLIQFQNNGVVDDSQLPKDRFSAERLKGVDSTLKIQPAKLEDSAVYLCASSLDRGTEAFFGQGTRLTVV.